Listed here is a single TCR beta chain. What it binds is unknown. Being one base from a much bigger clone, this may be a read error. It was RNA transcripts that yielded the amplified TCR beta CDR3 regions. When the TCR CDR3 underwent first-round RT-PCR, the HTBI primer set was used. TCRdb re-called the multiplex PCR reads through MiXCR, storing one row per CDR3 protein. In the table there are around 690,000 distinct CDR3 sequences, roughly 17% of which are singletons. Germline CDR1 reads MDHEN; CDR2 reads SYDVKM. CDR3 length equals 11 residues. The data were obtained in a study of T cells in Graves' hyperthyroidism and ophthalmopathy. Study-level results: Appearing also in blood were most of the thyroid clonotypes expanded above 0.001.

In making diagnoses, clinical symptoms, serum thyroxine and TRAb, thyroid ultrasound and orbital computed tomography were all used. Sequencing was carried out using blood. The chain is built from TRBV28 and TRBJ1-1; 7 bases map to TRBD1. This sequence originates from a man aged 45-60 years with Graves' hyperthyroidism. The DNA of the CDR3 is TGTGCCAGCGATGACAGGGATGAAGTTTTCTTT. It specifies CASDDRDEVFF.